This TCR beta chain was captured by sequencing in a study of blood T cell repertoires in COVID-19. Study-level information: Material from acute and convalescent COVID-19 was sourced from the United States, Italy and Spain. The cDNA or gDNA used as material had been derived from T cells, B-cell-depleted T cells, or PBMCs.

CDR3 length equals 14 residues. Per the germline V gene, CDR1 is MDHEN and CDR2 is SYDVKM. V lost 7 bases and J 4 bases, leaving 13 bases between the germline ends. Methods used by the authors: The assay estimated nucleated cells by amplifying reference gene primers. The assay was immunoSEQ multiplex PCR, and TCRdb's table has in-frame clones only and misses some. V, J and clone size are taken as reported in that table, and D and trimming were inferred from the DNA itself. Of under 250,000 clones in the sample, around 90% are singletons; the top ten hold about 6.3%. This clone was detected many times.

The sequence derives from a man in his sixties who had recovered from COVID-19. The V call is TRBV28, the J call TRBJ2-2, with D hard to call. Sequenced input: peripheral blood. The CDR3, as DNA: TGTGCCAGCACCGATCGGAGTGTCACCGGGGAGCTGTTTTTT. Translating gives CASTDRSVTGELFF.